This entry lists 23 T cell receptor beta chains sequenced from one sample in a study of blood T cell repertoires in COVID-19. Sequencing used immunoSEQ multiplex PCR; TCRdb keeps in-frame clones, though not all of them. The data contain around 180,000 clones, 85% to 90% of them singletons. The sample consisted of peripheral blood. These receptors came from a human donor in a cohort sampled during active COVID-19.

The sample holds one count of this clone. This chain uses TRBV6-1 with TRBJ1-3, with no clear D. CDR1 and CDR2 from the germline V gene are MNHNS and SASEGT. The CDR3 runs 14 residues. Trimming removed 1 base at V and 1 base at J, with 5 bases between. The CDR3, as DNA: TGTGCCAGCAGTGAAGTCGGGTCTGGAAACACCATATATTTT. Encoded protein: CASSEVGSGNTIYF.

V and J are TRBV5-8 and TRBJ1-2; 7 bases match TRBD1. J was trimmed by 7 bases and V by 4 bases; bases with no gene match: 7. Germline loops: CDR1 SGHTS, CDR2 YDEGEE. CDR3 length equals 13 residues. CDR3 amino acids: CASSPDRRGGYTF. The CDR3 DNA sequence: TGTGCCAGCAGCCCGGACAGGAGGGGTGGCTACACCTTC.

The chain is built from TRBV27 and TRBJ1-6; 11 positions match TRBD1. V lost 3 bases, J lost 7 bases, and 17 bases stayed unmatched. From germline, CDR1 is MNHEY and CDR2 SMNVEV (reference sequence). This CDR3 is built from 20 residues. CDR3 DNA: TGTGCCAGCAGTTTTTATCGGACAGGGGGCACACGGATGGGGAATTCACCCCTCCACTTT. This encodes CASSFYRTGGTRMGNSPLHF.

This clone was detected only once. The chain links TRBV12-3 or TRBV12-4 to TRBJ2-7, with unresolved D. The CDR3 runs 12 residues. The germline V and J ends were trimmed by 3 bases and 3 bases, with 6 bases remaining between them. CDR3 DNA sequence: TGTGCCAGCAGTTTCTTAGACTACGAGCAGTACTTC. Protein: CASSFLDYEQYF.

The genes are TRBV2 and TRBJ2-4; D possibly corresponds to TRBD2 (5 bases). The CDR3 is 14 residues long. Germline CDR1 reads SNHLY; CDR2 reads FYNNEI. Trimming pared 6 bases from V and 1 base from J, leaving 10 bases between. The CDR3 reads CASSASGAKNIQYF. Written as DNA, the CDR3 is TGTGCCAGCAGCGCGTCGGGGGCCAAAAACATTCAGTACTTC.

J is TRBJ2-5 and V is TRBV7-2, with 8 bases identical to TRBD2. Germline V lookup: CDR1 SGHTA, CDR2 FQGNSA. The J segment lost 4 bases and the V segment lost 2 bases, leaving 9 bases of the junction unmatched. The CDR3 runs to 16 residues. The CDR3 spells CASSLRGLGDRETQYF. The CDR3 nucleotides are TGTGCCAGCAGCTTAAGGGGACTAGGTGATCGAGAGACCCAGTACTTC.

The rearrangement uses TRBV30 and TRBJ2-7; D call uncertain. V was shortened by 2 bases and J by 1 base, with 6 bases between the two germline ends. Germline lookup yields CDR1 GTSNPN and CDR2 SVGIG (reference sequence). This CDR3 has 12 amino acids. This chain's CDR3 is CAWSKTSYEQYF. CDR3 DNA sequence: TGTGCCTGGAGTAAAACTTCCTACGAGCAGTACTTC.

This clone occurred once. The chain joins TRBV5-4 to TRBJ2-7, with TRBD2 matching 13 bases. The CDR3 has 16 residues. Germline CDR1 SGHNT, CDR2 YYREEE (reference sequence). With V trimmed by 3 bases and J by 5 bases, 8 bases remained unmatched. This chain's CDR3 is CASSSRTSGSHDEQYF. DNA of the CDR3: TGTGCCAGCAGCTCCAGGACTAGCGGGAGTCACGACGAGCAGTACTTC.

The chain links TRBV3-1 (or the pseudogene TRBV3-2) to TRBJ2-7; TRBD1 agrees at 10 bases. The length of the CDR3 is 23 residues. J lost 1 base, V lost 1 base, and 25 bases had no gene match. The germline CDR1 and CDR2 sequences are LGHDT and YNNKEL (reference sequence). The CDR3 DNA is TGTGCCAGCAGCCAAGTGGTTGGGATCTCATTCCGGGACAGGGGTGAAAGTTCCTACGAGCAGTACTTC. Translation: CASSQVVGISFRDRGESSYEQYF.

The chain couples TRBV5-1 to TRBJ1-1; D unclear. Germline values: CDR1 SGHRS, CDR2 YFSETQ. Trimming pared 1 base from V and 4 bases from J, leaving 5 bases between. This CDR3 has 12 residues. The CDR3 nucleotides are TGCGCCAGCAGCTTGTCATCCACTGAAGCTTTCTTT. It codes for CASSLSSTEAFF.

This clone was picked up one time. This chain links TRBV5-1 with TRBJ2-3; 7 nucleotides agree with TRBD2. This CDR3 spans 16 amino acids. Looked up from germline, CDR1 is SGHRS and CDR2 is YFSETQ. Trimming at V came to 4 bases and at J to 0 bases, leaving 8 bases not matched to a gene. The CDR3 bases are TGCGCCAGCAGCAAAATACTAGCGACTAGCACAGATACGCAGTATTTT. Its protein is CASSKILATSTDTQYF.

This chain joins TRBV7-2 and TRBJ2-7, with 7 bases fitting TRBD2. The germline V gene encodes CDR1 SGHTA and CDR2 FQGNSA. V dropped 2 bases and J dropped 0; count of bases not matched to a gene: 4. CDR3 length: 15 residues. CDR3 protein: CASSLSGGSSYEQYF. DNA of the CDR3: TGTGCCAGCAGCTTAAGTGGCGGGAGCTCCTACGAGCAGTACTTC.

The chain employs TRBV4-1 and TRBJ1-1; possibly TRBD1 for D (5 bases). Looked up from germline, CDR1 is MGHRA and CDR2 is YSYEKL. This CDR3 spans 15 amino acids. The V and J ends lost 4 bases and 1 base respectively, with 13 bases between them. DNA for the CDR3: TGCGCCAGCAGCCCGTTTACCGGACAGAACACTGAAGCTTTCTTT. Its protein product is CASSPFTGQNTEAFF.

The chain has TRBV19 and TRBJ2-5; 12 bases are a match to TRBD2. The CDR3 extends over 15 amino acids. Germline CDR1 reads LNHDA; CDR2 reads SQIVND (reference sequence). V shed 5 bases and J 2 bases; nucleotides not matched to a gene: 3. The CDR3, as DNA: TGTGCCAGTAGTCTAGCGGGGGGGCGACAAGAGACCCAGTACTTC. Protein sequence: CASSLAGGRQETQYF.

The chain recombines TRBV6-1 with TRBJ1-5, with D possibly TRBD1 on 6 matching bases. Trimming shortened V by 3 bases and J by 6 bases, and 15 bases separated the two germline ends. The V gene's germline CDR1 is MNHNS and CDR2 SASEGT. The CDR3 is 15 residues long. CDR3 sequence (DNA): TGTGCCAGCAGTGAGATGGGGGCCTGGAGTCAGCCCCAGCATTTT. This translates into CASSEMGAWSQPQHF.

The rearrangement uses TRBV24-1 and TRBJ2-1, with 13 bases matching TRBD2. The V gene's germline CDR1 is KGHDR and CDR2 SFDVKD. Trimming cost V 4 bases and J 8 bases; bases outside gene matches: 10. This CDR3 comprises 17 residues. The CDR3 coding sequence is TGTGCCACCAGTGACCCCGGGACTAGCGGGACCTATGATGAGCAGTTCTTC. It yields the protein CATSDPGTSGTYDEQFF.

This sequence joins TRBV30 and TRBJ2-2; D might be TRBD2 (6 bases). The CDR3 consists of 14 residues. The germline CDR1 and CDR2 sequences are GTSNPN and SVGIG (reference sequence). Between the trimmed V and J ends, which lost 1 base and 0 bases, there was a span of 6 bases. CDR3: CAWSASANTGELFF. The CDR3 nucleotides are TGTGCCTGGAGTGCTAGCGCGAACACCGGGGAGCTGTTTTTT.

This clone was seen once. Sequence at one end of the junction differs from germline and may be a read error. This chain links TRBV30 with TRBJ1-2; TRBD1 matches at 9 bases. Germline CDR1 GTSNPN, CDR2 SVGIG (reference sequence). CDR3 length equals 15 residues. This CDR3 reads CAWSVDAGPTGGRIF. CDR3 DNA sequence: TGTGCCTGGAGTGTGGATGCCGGACCGACAGGGGGTAGAATCTTC.

The gene calls are TRBV5-5 and TRBJ2-7; TRBD2 agrees at 7 bases. The CDR3 runs 15 residues. Germline CDR1 SGHKS, CDR2 YYEKEE (reference sequence). V lost 0 bases, J lost 3 bases, and 6 bases stayed unmatched. CDR3 DNA sequence: TGTGCCAGCAGCTTGGCTACCGGGAGGTACTACGAGCAGTACTTC. Residues: CASSLATGRYYEQYF.

The V and J genes are TRBV2 and TRBJ1-6; 8 bases fit TRBD1. Germline lookup yields CDR1 SNHLY and CDR2 FYNNEI. V dropped 5 bases and J dropped 4; count of bases not matched to a gene: 7. The CDR3 consists of 16 residues. CDR3 residues: CASSLTRQGYNSPLHF. The CDR3 coding sequence is TGTGCCAGCAGTTTGACGAGACAGGGGTATAATTCACCCCTCCACTTT.

The chain links TRBV2 to TRBJ1-2; 9 nucleotides align to TRBD1. The CDR3 spans 13 residues. Trimming removed 8 bases from V and 7 bases from J; junction bases left unmatched: 8. Germline-derived CDR1 and CDR2 are SNHLY and FYNNEI. The CDR3 sequence: CASQGDRVLGYTF. The CDR3 nucleotides are TGTGCCAGCCAGGGGGACAGGGTTCTTGGCTACACCTTC. Using reference TRBV2 and TRBJ1-2 for the parts outside the CDR3, the full variable domain is EPEVTQTPSHQVTQMGQEVILRCVPISNHLYFYWYRQILGQKVEFLVSFYNNEISEKSEIFDDQFSVERPDGSNFTLKIRSTKLEDSAMYFCASQGDRVLGYTFGSGTRLTVV.

This rearrangement joins TRBV28 to TRBJ2-5; 8 nucleotides match TRBD2. This CDR3 contains 15 residues. Germline CDR1 reads MDHEN; CDR2 reads SYDVKM. V lost 4 bases, J lost 2 bases, and 6 bases stayed unmatched. The CDR3 sequence: CASSSRAGAQETQYF. Written as DNA, the CDR3 is TGTGCCAGCAGTTCCCGAGCGGGAGCGCAAGAGACCCAGTACTTC.

This chain links TRBV6-2 or TRBV6-3 with TRBJ1-2; TRBD1 matches 7 bases. CDR1 and CDR2 (germline): MNHEY, SVGEGT. CDR3 size: 14 residues. The J segment lost 2 bases and the V segment lost 5 bases, leaving 5 bases of the junction unmatched. CDR3 coding DNA: TGTGCCAGCAGTCGACAGGGATGGAACTATGGCTACACCTTC. It encodes CASSRQGWNYGYTF.